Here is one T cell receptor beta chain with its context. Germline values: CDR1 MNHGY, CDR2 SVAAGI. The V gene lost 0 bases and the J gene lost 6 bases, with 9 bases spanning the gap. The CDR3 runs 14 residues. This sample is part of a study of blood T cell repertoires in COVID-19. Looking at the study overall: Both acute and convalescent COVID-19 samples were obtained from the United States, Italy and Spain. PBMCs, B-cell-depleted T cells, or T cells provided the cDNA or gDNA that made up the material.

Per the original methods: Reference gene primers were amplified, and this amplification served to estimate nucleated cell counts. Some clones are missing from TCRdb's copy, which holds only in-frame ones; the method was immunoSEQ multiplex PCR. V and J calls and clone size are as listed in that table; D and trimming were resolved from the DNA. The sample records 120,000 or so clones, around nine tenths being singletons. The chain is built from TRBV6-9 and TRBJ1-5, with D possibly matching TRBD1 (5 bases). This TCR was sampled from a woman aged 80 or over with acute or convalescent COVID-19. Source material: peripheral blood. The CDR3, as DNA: TGTGCCAGCAGTTATTCCAGGGTGCCTCAGCCCCAGCATTTT. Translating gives CASSYSRVPQPQHF.